The 24 T cell receptor beta chains below come from one sample, sequenced in a study of shared T cell receptors in the human thymus. Clones were read by immunoSEQ multiplex PCR, and TCRdb kept only the in-frame ones, dropping some. The sample has approximately 580,000 clones; roughly 74% are singletons. In addition, the sample was reused for a study of human thymus T cells.

Sequenced sample: thymocytes. Source of these receptors: a boy in the first two years of life with a congenital heart defect.

V usage is TRBV2 and J usage is TRBJ1-1; D gene unclear. V was pared by 7 bases and J by 1 base, with 10 bases between. In germline, CDR1 is SNHLY, CDR2 FYNNEI. The CDR3 extends over 13 amino acids. CDR3 nucleotides: TGTGCCAGCAAGGAGCGGGGGAACACTGAAGCTTTCTTT. Residues: CASKERGNTEAFF.

The rearrangement links TRBV6-1 to TRBJ2-7; the D gene is possibly TRBD1 (6 bases). Germline assignment: CDR1 MNHNS and CDR2 SASEGT. V was cut by 0 bases and J by 2 bases, with 14 bases left in between. CDR3 length: 16 amino acids. DNA for the CDR3: TGTGCCAGCAGTGAAGCGAACAGGGTTCAACCCTACGAGCAGTACTTC. Its translation: CASSEANRVQPYEQYF.

The chain joins TRBV4-3 to TRBJ1-2, with D maybe TRBD1 (5 bases). Germline CDR1 and CDR2: LGHNA and YSLEER. Trimming removed 0 bases at V and 4 bases at J, with 15 bases between. The CDR3 extends over 16 amino acids. The DNA for the CDR3 is TGCGCCAGCAGCCAAGATAGGGGCAGGGCGAGCTATGGCTACACCTTC. The encoded protein is CASSQDRGRASYGYTF.

This chain links TRBV4-1 with TRBJ2-7; 7 positions agree with TRBD2. J gave up 0 bases and V 4 bases, and 9 bases lay outside the gene matches. The CDR3 has 16 amino acids. The V gene's germline CDR1 is MGHRA and CDR2 YSYEKL. The CDR3 is CASSPRLAVPSYEQYF. The CDR3 bases are TGCGCCAGCAGCCCCAGGCTAGCGGTTCCCTCCTACGAGCAGTACTTC.

The V gene is TRBV13, the J gene TRBJ1-1, with 7 bases aligning to TRBD1. The junction had 9 bases not matched to a gene; V was cut back by 5 bases and J by 3 bases. The CDR3 is 15 residues long. In germline, CDR1 is PRHDT, CDR2 FYEKMQ (reference sequence). Here the CDR3 DNA reads TGTGCCAGCAGCGCGAAACCAGGGACAGACACTGAAGCTTTCTTT. Translated, it gives CASSAKPGTDTEAFF.

The CDR3 DNA reads TGTGCCAGCAGTTTCGCGACTAGCGGGAAGGGTCCAGATACGCAGTATTTT. Its translation: CASSFATSGKGPDTQYF. The rearrangement links TRBV28 to TRBJ2-3, with TRBD2 matching 11 bases. The CDR3 runs to 17 residues. V shed 3 bases, J shed 4 bases, and the junction held 9 bases outside the gene matches. The germline V gene has CDR1 MDHEN and CDR2 SYDVKM. The full variable domain, completed using reference TRBV28 and TRBJ2-3, is DVKVTQSSRYLVKRTGEKVFLECVQDMDHENMFWYRQDPGLGLRLIYFSYDVKMKEKGDIPEGYSVSREKKERFSLILESASTNQTSMYLCASSFATSGKGPDTQYFGPGTRLTVL.

In this sample, this clone turned up a few times. J is TRBJ2-3 and V is TRBV7-9; 10 nucleotides match TRBD1. Trimming cost V 4 bases and J 1 base; bases outside gene matches: 5. This CDR3 has 16 amino acids. Germline assignment: CDR1 SEHNR and CDR2 FQNEAQ (reference sequence). CDR3 in amino acids: CASSSRQGAGTDTQYF. The CDR3 DNA follows: TGTGCCAGCAGCTCCCGACAGGGGGCAGGCACAGATACGCAGTATTTT. The variable domain in full, with the rest retrieved from reference TRBV7-9 and TRBJ2-3, is DTGVSQNPRHKITKRGQNVTFRCDPISEHNRLYWYRQTLGQGPEFLTYFQNEAQLEKSRLLSDRFSAERPKGSFSTLEIQRTEQGDSAMYLCASSSRQGAGTDTQYFGPGTRLTVL.

J is TRBJ1-1 and V is TRBV7-9; D perhaps matches TRBD1 (5 bases). The CDR3 runs to 17 residues. The V end was cut by 5 bases, the J end by 1 base, with 20 bases between. The germline V gene has CDR1 SEHNR and CDR2 FQNEAQ (reference sequence). DNA of the CDR3: TGTGCCAGCAGCCTCCTGGGACTTCATGGGTGGAACACTGAAGCTTTCTTT. Amino acids: CASSLLGLHGWNTEAFF. Combining the CDR3 with reference TRBV7-9 and TRBJ1-1 gives the whole variable domain DTGVSQNPRHKITKRGQNVTFRCDPISEHNRLYWYRQTLGQGPEFLTYFQNEAQLEKSRLLSDRFSAERPKGSFSTLEIQRTEQGDSAMYLCASSLLGLHGWNTEAFFGQGTRLTVV.

The chain has TRBV4-1 and TRBJ2-3; D possibly corresponds to TRBD1 (6 bases). Deletions cut 4 bases from V and 0 bases from J, with 23 bases between. The CDR3 contains 19 residues. Germline lookup yields CDR1 MGHRA and CDR2 YSYEKL. CDR3 residues: CASSLTARPGHLSTDTQYF. CDR3 coding DNA: TGCGCCAGCAGCCTTACCGCGCGCCCGGGACACCTTAGCACAGATACGCAGTATTTT.

This chain links TRBV5-6 with TRBJ2-3; 7 bases fit TRBD2. The CDR3 covers 15 residues. Germline loops: CDR1 SGHDT, CDR2 YYEEEE. Trimming took 5 bases from V and 8 from J; bases not matched to a gene: 14. The DNA of the CDR3 is TGTGCCAGCAGACAGGCGGGGGACCCACGATGTACGCAGTATTTT. It encodes CASRQAGDPRCTQYF.

The chain has TRBV6-6 and TRBJ2-7; 8 nucleotides align to TRBD2. V gave up 0 bases and J gave up 6 bases; unmatched junction bases: 10. This CDR3 contains 16 residues. The germline V gene has CDR1 MNHNY and CDR2 SVGAGI (reference sequence). CDR3 nucleotide sequence: TGTGCCAGCAGTTACTCGCGGGGACTAGTATCGTGCGAGCAGTACTTC. Its translation is CASSYSRGLVSCEQYF.

This chain connects TRBV9 to TRBJ2-1; 11 bases are a match to TRBD2. Germline CDR1 and CDR2: SGDLS and YYNGEE. The CDR3 spans 15 residues. The J segment lost 4 bases and the V segment lost 4 bases, leaving 4 bases of the junction unmatched. CDR3 region: CASSHSGRGYNEQFF. CDR3 DNA sequence: TGTGCCAGCAGCCATAGCGGGAGGGGGTACAATGAGCAGTTCTTC. The full variable domain, in which reference TRBV9 and TRBJ2-1 provide the parts outside the CDR3, is DSGVTQTPKHLITATGQRVTLRCSPRSGDLSVYWYQQSLDQGLQFLIQYYNGEERAKGNILERFSAQQFPDLHSELNLSSLELGDSALYFCASSHSGRGYNEQFFGPGTRLTVL.

V usage is TRBV6-1 and J usage is TRBJ2-6; possibly TRBD1 for D (6 bases). The germline CDR1 and CDR2 sequences are MNHNS and SASEGT. CDR3 size: 15 residues. Trimming took 4 bases from V and 4 from J, leaving 11 bases between them. Here the CDR3 reads CASSVKGTGANVLTF. CDR3 nucleotides: TGTGCCAGCAGTGTTAAAGGGACAGGGGCCAACGTCCTGACTTTC.

This chain connects TRBV11-3 to TRBJ1-1; D might be TRBD1 (5 bases). V gave up 8 bases and J gave up 4 bases, with 8 bases separating them. The CDR3 covers 11 residues. The germline CDR1 and CDR2 sequences are SGHNT and YENEEA. As DNA, the CDR3 is TGTGCCAGCGGGGGGGGCACTGAAGCTTTCTTT. Translating gives CASGGGTEAFF.

The V and J genes are TRBV7-2 and TRBJ2-2; D ambiguous. Per the germline V gene, CDR1 is SGHTA and CDR2 is FQGNSA. The CDR3 length is 16 residues. The V end was cut by 2 bases, the J end by 0 bases, with 10 bases between. CDR3 sequence (DNA): TGTGCCAGCAGCTTACTAGACTCCGCGAACACCGGGGAGCTGTTTTTT. Its translation: CASSLLDSANTGELFF.

The V call is TRBV7-8, the J call TRBJ2-7; TRBD1 agrees at 9 bases. This CDR3 contains 16 residues. The germline gives CDR1 SGHVS, CDR2 FQNEAQ. V gave up 5 bases and J gave up 3 bases; unmatched junction bases: 11. The CDR3 sequence is CASSDRDRASGYEQYF. The CDR3, as DNA: TGTGCCAGCAGCGACCGGGACAGGGCATCTGGCTACGAGCAGTACTTC.

In DNA form, the CDR3 reads TGTGCCTGGAGTGTAAGGGGGCAGGGGGCCAATCGGGCCCAGCATTTT. Amino acid sequence: CAWSVRGQGANRAQHF. The rearrangement joins TRBV30 to TRBJ1-5; 8 positions match TRBD1. Germline values: CDR1 GTSNPN, CDR2 SVGIG (reference sequence). The CDR3 covers 16 residues. Trimming removed 0 bases from V and 11 bases from J; junction bases left unmatched: 15.

V and J are TRBV27 and TRBJ2-3; D might be TRBD2 (6 bases). Germline V gene sequence: CDR1 MNHEY, CDR2 SMNVEV (reference sequence). Trimming cost V 6 bases and J 4 bases, with 11 bases left between them. This CDR3 contains 13 residues. The CDR3 loop reads CASRGGTADTQYF. DNA of the CDR3: TGTGCCAGCAGGGGTGGGACTGCAGATACGCAGTATTTT.

CDR3 region: CASSHTQAGLAGGDEQFF. The CDR3 DNA reads TGCGCCAGCAGCCACACGCAGGCAGGGCTGGCGGGAGGGGATGAGCAGTTCTTC. The chain employs TRBV4-3 and TRBJ2-1; 9 positions agree with TRBD2. The CDR3 loop spans 18 amino acids. V gave up 3 bases and J gave up 8 bases; unmatched junction bases: 17. Germline lookup yields CDR1 LGHNA and CDR2 YSLEER.

This clone was recorded a few times. V gene TRBV7-2 combines with J gene TRBJ2-3; D is ambiguous. Trimming removed 1 base from V and 5 bases from J, with 10 bases in between. This CDR3 spans 14 amino acids. Germline V gene sequence: CDR1 SGHTA, CDR2 FQGNSA. CDR3 amino acids: CASSLVVPGDTQYF. In DNA form, the CDR3 reads TGTGCCAGCAGCTTAGTGGTTCCGGGAGATACGCAGTATTTT.

The chain uses TRBV5-6 and TRBJ2-1, with a weak D call TRBD2 (5 bases). Per germline, CDR1 SGHDT and CDR2 YYEEEE. The CDR3 has 17 residues. V was cut by 1 base and J by 4 bases, with 18 bases left in between. Here the CDR3 reads CASSLSGGGTTYNEQFF. CDR3 nucleotide sequence: TGTGCCAGCAGCTTGAGTGGTGGAGGAACAACTTACAATGAGCAGTTCTTC.

V is TRBV6-6 and J is TRBJ2-1; D ambiguous. The germline V gene has CDR1 MNHNY and CDR2 SVGAGI (reference sequence). V was cut by 5 bases and J by 1 base, with 9 bases left in between. There are 14 residues in the CDR3. CDR3 coding DNA: TGTGCCAGCAGTGACATCGGATCCTACAATGAGCAGTTCTTC. Amino acid sequence: CASSDIGSYNEQFF.

This clone was counted a single time. This chain links TRBV6-5 with TRBJ2-1, with 10 bases lining up with TRBD1. From germline, CDR1 is MNHEY and CDR2 SVGAGI. This CDR3 has 13 residues. The trim removed 6 bases at V and 7 bases at J, leaving 3 bases unmatched. The CDR3 DNA follows: TGTGCCAGCAGCCGGGACAGGGGTAATGAGCAGTTCTTC. This gives the protein CASSRDRGNEQFF.

The chain is built from TRBV5-4 and TRBJ2-3, with 7 bases matching TRBD2. Germline values: CDR1 SGHNT, CDR2 YYREEE (reference sequence). The CDR3 is 16 amino acids. J was trimmed by 5 bases and V by 5 bases; bases with no gene match: 14. CDR3 loop: CASSSKRDDNGDTQYF. The CDR3 DNA follows: TGTGCCAGCAGTTCAAAGCGGGATGACAATGGAGATACGCAGTATTTT.